This TCR beta chain derives from a study of T cells in Graves' hyperthyroidism and ophthalmopathy. Germline V CDR1 and CDR2: SGHAT, FQNNGV. Trimming pared 5 bases from V and 4 bases from J, leaving 9 bases between. The CDR3 consists of 12 residues. An absence of ophthalmopathy progression within 18 months meant stable Graves' hyperthyroidism. This clonotype showed up many times. Template material for amplifying TCR beta CDR3 regions consisted of RNA transcripts. Primed by the HTBI set, a first-round RT-PCR was run on the TCR CDR3. TCRdb fed the multiplex PCR reads into MiXCR, producing one record per CDR3 protein. The sample lists approximately 370,000 distinct CDR3 sequences; approximately 15% were seen once.

This chain connects TRBV11-2 to TRBJ2-7, with D hard to call. Sequenced: blood. The TCR sequence derives from a woman under 40 with Graves' hyperthyroidism. CDR3 DNA: TGTGCCAGCAGCGCCGGCCGGTACGAGCAGTACTTC. Translation gives CASSAGRYEQYF.